This T cell receptor (beta chain) was sequenced in a study of cytomegalovirus exposure and HLA in healthy donors. Germline V gene data show CDR1 as SGHVS and CDR2 as FQNEAQ. This CDR3 contains 13 residues. V lost 1 base and J 5 bases, leaving 5 bases between the germline ends. The sample holds one count of this clone. Its antigen is still unknown. The assay was immunoSEQ multiplex PCR, and TCRdb's table has in-frame clones only and misses some. The sample has 97,000 or so clones, more than 85% seen once. Points from the study as a whole: Some TCR beta chains (around 180 of them) were listed as cytomegalovirus-associated. Subsequent analysis showed first-cohort TCR clusters tending to co-occur in more than 90 validation repertoires.

This receptor was identified in a man younger than 30 in good health and CMV-seropositive. What was sequenced was PBMCs. The chain carries TRBV7-8 and TRBJ2-2; no clear D gene. CDR3 coding DNA: TGTGCCAGCAGCTTAGGTCGTACCGGGGAGCTGTTTTTT. Protein: CASSLGRTGELFF.